These T cell receptor beta chains were read from a single sample in a study of blood T cell repertoires in COVID-19. Some clones are missing from TCRdb's copy, which holds only in-frame ones; the method was immunoSEQ multiplex PCR. The sample contains under 300,000 clones, around 90% of which appear only once. The sample was PBMCs or T cells enriched from blood (not recorded which). The receptor set was obtained from a woman aged 40 to 55 who had recovered from COVID-19. The CDR3 runs from the conserved cysteine through the conserved F or W. A D gene is named only where the DNA matches it firmly. Clone size is stated in some rows and not others, as once, few, many or a class when expanded.

v_gene: TRBV5-8; j_gene: TRBJ2-7; abundance: once; d_gene: -; CDR3aa: CASRAGNYEQYF; CDR3nt: TGTGCCAGCAGAGCAGGGAACTACGAGCAGTACTTC
v_gene: TRBV7-2; j_gene: TRBJ2-5; abundance: -; d_gene: -; CDR3aa: CASSYTAQETQYF; CDR3nt: TGTGCCAGCAGCTACACAGCACAAGAGACCCAGTACTTC
v_gene: TRBV24-1; j_gene: TRBJ2-7; abundance: once; d_gene: TRBD2; CDR3aa: CATSDSGGEQDYEQYF; CDR3nt: TGTGCCACCAGTGATTCGGGGGGGGAACAAGACTACGAGCAGTACTTC
v_gene: TRBV4-1; j_gene: TRBJ2-7; abundance: once; d_gene: -; CDR3aa: CASSHKVRESSYEQYF; CDR3nt: TGCGCCAGCAGCCATAAGGTCCGGGAAAGCTCCTACGAGCAGTACTTC
v_gene: TRBV5-8; j_gene: TRBJ2-3; abundance: -; d_gene: TRBD2; CDR3aa: CASSLWTSSTGTDTQYF; CDR3nt: TGTGCCAGCAGCTTGTGGACTAGCAGCACCGGCACAGATACGCAGTATTTT
v_gene: TRBV3-1/TRBV3-2; j_gene: TRBJ1-2; abundance: few; d_gene: -; CDR3aa: CASSQDWGGNYGYTF; CDR3nt: TGTGCCAGCAGCCAAGATTGGGGAGGGAACTATGGCTACACCTTC
v_gene: TRBV11-1; j_gene: TRBJ2-7; abundance: -; d_gene: TRBD2; CDR3aa: CASSLALASGGLEQYF; CDR3nt: TGTGCCAGCAGCTTAGCCCTGGCTAGCGGGGGACTCGAGCAGTACTTC
v_gene: TRBV7-4; j_gene: TRBJ2-5; abundance: -; d_gene: -; CDR3aa: CANGGFQTQYF; CDR3nt: TGTGCCAATGGGGGCTTCCAGACCCAGTACTTC
v_gene: TRBV11-2; j_gene: TRBJ2-5; abundance: -; d_gene: TRBD2; CDR3aa: CASSLFGGTSGAQETQYF; CDR3nt: TGTGCCAGCAGCTTATTTGGAGGGACTAGCGGGGCCCAAGAGACCCAGTACTTC
v_gene: TRBV5-1; j_gene: TRBJ2-1; abundance: -; d_gene: TRBD2; CDR3aa: CASRPAGGVRNEQFF; CDR3nt: TGCGCCAGCAGGCCAGCGGGAGGGGTGCGGAATGAGCAGTTCTTC
v_gene: TRBV7-9; j_gene: TRBJ2-5; abundance: -; d_gene: TRBD2; CDR3aa: CASSLSGLAGGQETQYF; CDR3nt: TGTGCCAGCAGCTTATCAGGGCTAGCGGGAGGGCAAGAGACCCAGTACTTC
v_gene: TRBV3-1/TRBV3-2; j_gene: TRBJ1-1; abundance: -; d_gene: -; CDR3aa: CASSQNGDPFF; CDR3nt: TGTGCCAGCAGCCAGAACGGGGATCCTTTCTTT
v_gene: TRBV6-5; j_gene: TRBJ2-3; abundance: -; d_gene: -; CDR3aa: CASKRDSTDTQYF; CDR3nt: TGTGCCAGCAAACGGGACTCCACAGATACGCAGTATTTT
v_gene: TRBV7-8; j_gene: TRBJ2-7; abundance: -; d_gene: TRBD1; CDR3aa: CASSAITGGHYEQYF; CDR3nt: TGTGCCAGCAGCGCGATAACAGGGGGTCATTACGAGCAGTACTTC
v_gene: TRBV6-5; j_gene: TRBJ1-6; abundance: once; d_gene: -; CDR3aa: CASSYSSGFNSPLHF; CDR3nt: TGTGCCAGCAGTTACTCGTCGGGGTTCAATTCACCCCTCCACTTT
v_gene: TRBV7-2; j_gene: TRBJ2-3; abundance: -; d_gene: -; CDR3aa: CASSLNLVGASTFDTQYF; CDR3nt: TGTGCCAGCAGCTTAAACCTCGTAGGGGCGAGTACTTTCGATACGCAGTATTTT
v_gene: TRBV5-5; j_gene: TRBJ1-1; abundance: -; d_gene: TRBD1; CDR3aa: CASSAKGATEAFF; CDR3nt: TGTGCCAGCAGCGCGAAGGGGGCCACTGAAGCTTTCTTT
v_gene: TRBV9; j_gene: TRBJ2-7; abundance: once; d_gene: TRBD2; CDR3aa: CASSESGRAGEQYF; CDR3nt: TGTGCCAGCAGCGAAAGCGGGAGGGCGGGTGAGCAGTACTTC
v_gene: TRBV18; j_gene: TRBJ2-7; abundance: -; d_gene: -; CDR3aa: CASSRVPGQVISGYVYEQYF; CDR3nt: TGTGCCAGCTCCCGAGTACCGGGACAGGTGATTAGCGGGTATGTTTACGAGCAGTACTTC
v_gene: TRBV7-9; j_gene: TRBJ1-4; abundance: -; d_gene: -; CDR3aa: CASSVPGPPNEKLFF; CDR3nt: TGTGCCAGCAGCGTCCCAGGGCCTCCTAATGAAAAACTGTTTTTT
v_gene: TRBV7-9; j_gene: TRBJ1-2; abundance: -; d_gene: TRBD1; CDR3aa: CASRRLDRVHGYTF; CDR3nt: TGTGCCAGCAGGCGCTTGGACAGGGTTCATGGCTACACCTTC
v_gene: TRBV6-6; j_gene: TRBJ2-7; abundance: -; d_gene: TRBD1; CDR3aa: CASSPPGTGSYEQYF; CDR3nt: TGTGCCAGCAGTCCTCCCGGGACAGGGTCCTACGAGCAGTACTTC
v_gene: TRBV5-1; j_gene: TRBJ2-4; abundance: -; d_gene: -; CDR3aa: CASRLNSGAKNIQYF; CDR3nt: TGCGCCAGCAGACTTAATTCCGGGGCCAAAAACATTCAGTACTTC
v_gene: TRBV30; j_gene: TRBJ2-1; abundance: -; d_gene: TRBD2; CDR3aa: CAWSRLAGANEQFF; CDR3nt: TGTGCCTGGAGCAGGCTAGCGGGAGCGAATGAGCAGTTCTTC
v_gene: TRBV18; j_gene: TRBJ2-2; abundance: -; d_gene: -; CDR3aa: CASSRQGGNTGELFF; CDR3nt: TGTGCCAGCTCACGCCAGGGAGGGAACACCGGGGAGCTGTTTTTT
v_gene: TRBV29-1; j_gene: TRBJ1-5; abundance: -; d_gene: -; CDR3aa: CSVSDGGSNQPQHF; CDR3nt: TGCAGCGTTTCGGACGGAGGGAGCAATCAGCCCCAGCATTTT
v_gene: TRBV4-1; j_gene: TRBJ1-1; abundance: -; d_gene: TRBD1; CDR3aa: CASSQGRDRSRRTEAFF; CDR3nt: TGCGCCAGCAGCCAAGGGAGGGACAGGTCTAGACGAACTGAAGCTTTCTTT
v_gene: TRBV7-9; j_gene: TRBJ1-2; abundance: -; d_gene: -; CDR3aa: CASSLAFLSGSYTF; CDR3nt: TGTGCCAGCAGCTTAGCGTTTTTATCAGGGAGCTACACCTTC
v_gene: TRBV6-5; j_gene: TRBJ2-3; abundance: -; d_gene: -; CDR3aa: CASSYSKAWGRNTQYF; CDR3nt: TGTGCCAGCAGTTACTCGAAGGCTTGGGGCCGGAATACGCAGTATTTT
v_gene: TRBV19; j_gene: TRBJ1-3; abundance: -; d_gene: -; CDR3aa: CATSRGGSGNTIYF; CDR3nt: TGTGCCACCTCCAGAGGGGGCTCTGGAAACACCATATATTTT
v_gene: TRBV2; j_gene: TRBJ1-2; abundance: -; d_gene: -; CDR3aa: CASSEILQGDKGYTF; CDR3nt: TGTGCCAGCAGTGAAATACTACAGGGCGACAAAGGCTACACCTTC
v_gene: TRBV18; j_gene: TRBJ2-2; abundance: few; d_gene: TRBD2; CDR3aa: CASSPISGRLGTGELFF; CDR3nt: TGTGCCAGCTCACCAATTTCCGGGAGGTTGGGCACCGGGGAGCTGTTTTTT
v_gene: TRBV6-5; j_gene: TRBJ2-3; abundance: -; d_gene: -; CDR3aa: CASSYVASRDAQYF; CDR3nt: TGTGCCAGCAGTTACGTTGCAAGCCGGGATGCGCAGTATTTT
v_gene: TRBV5-4; j_gene: TRBJ2-5; abundance: -; d_gene: TRBD1; CDR3aa: CASSSPGQQETQYF; CDR3nt: TGTGCCAGCAGCTCGCCGGGACAGCAAGAGACCCAGTACTTC
v_gene: TRBV5-1; j_gene: TRBJ1-5; abundance: -; d_gene: -; CDR3aa: CASSLGGGQPQHF; CDR3nt: TGCGCCAGCAGCTTAGGGGGGGGTCAGCCCCAGCATTTT
v_gene: TRBV2; j_gene: TRBJ2-2; abundance: -; d_gene: -; CDR3aa: CASSVALNTGELFF; CDR3nt: TGTGCCAGCAGTGTGGCCCTGAACACCGGGGAGCTGTTTTTT
v_gene: TRBV2; j_gene: TRBJ1-2; abundance: -; d_gene: -; CDR3aa: CASTQWVGAGGYTF; CDR3nt: TGTGCCAGCACCCAATGGGTAGGGGCTGGAGGCTACACCTTC
v_gene: TRBV7-9; j_gene: TRBJ2-5; abundance: -; d_gene: -; CDR3aa: CASSLQRYQETQYF; CDR3nt: TGTGCCAGCAGTTTGCAGAGGTACCAAGAGACCCAGTACTTC
v_gene: TRBV30; j_gene: TRBJ2-5; abundance: -; d_gene: -; CDR3aa: CACYSKGDNQETQYF; CDR3nt: TGTGCCTGCTACTCCAAGGGGGACAACCAAGAGACCCAGTACTTC
v_gene: TRBV11-2; j_gene: TRBJ2-1; abundance: once; d_gene: TRBD1; CDR3aa: CASSPGTGSYNEQFF; CDR3nt: TGTGCCAGCAGCCCCGGGACAGGATCCTACAATGAGCAGTTCTTC
v_gene: TRBV4-3; j_gene: TRBJ2-1; abundance: -; d_gene: TRBD2; CDR3aa: CASSQDQVGLAPFF; CDR3nt: TGCGCCAGCAGCCAAGATCAAGTCGGACTAGCGCCGTTCTTC
v_gene: TRBV10-3; j_gene: TRBJ2-2; abundance: once; d_gene: -; CDR3aa: CAISTTTGELFF; CDR3nt: TGTGCCATCAGCACAACCACCGGGGAGCTGTTTTTT
v_gene: TRBV6-1; j_gene: TRBJ1-2; abundance: -; d_gene: -; CDR3aa: CASSVLIRGGSSTGYTF; CDR3nt: TGTGCCAGCAGTGTGCTCATCCGGGGTGGCAGCTCCACGGGCTACACCTTC
v_gene: TRBV19; j_gene: TRBJ1-1; abundance: once; d_gene: -; CDR3aa: CASMWTANTEAFF; CDR3nt: TGTGCCAGTATGTGGACTGCTAACACTGAAGCTTTCTTT
v_gene: TRBV7-2; j_gene: TRBJ1-6; abundance: -; d_gene: TRBD1; CDR3aa: CASSLYGQGQSPLHF; CDR3nt: TGTGCCAGCAGCTTATACGGACAGGGCCAATCACCCCTCCACTTT
v_gene: TRBV18; j_gene: TRBJ2-7; abundance: -; d_gene: TRBD1; CDR3aa: CASSLSTGGSWEQYF; CDR3nt: TGTGCCAGCTCACTATCGACAGGGGGTTCTTGGGAGCAGTACTTC
v_gene: TRBV7-2; j_gene: TRBJ1-3; abundance: -; d_gene: TRBD1; CDR3aa: CASSSTGGAGGNTIYF; CDR3nt: TGTGCCAGCAGCTCAACAGGGGGCGCGGGGGGAAACACCATATATTTT
v_gene: TRBV9; j_gene: TRBJ1-3; abundance: -; d_gene: -; CDR3aa: CASSVGSNSGNTIYF; CDR3nt: TGTGCCAGCAGCGTAGGGAGCAACTCTGGAAACACCATATATTTT